This TCR beta chain was sequenced during a study of early T cells in non-severe SARS-CoV-2 infection. Germline assignment: CDR1 LGHDT and CDR2 YNNKEL (reference sequence). This CDR3 is 16 amino acids long. J lost 3 bases, V lost 3 bases, and 8 bases had no gene match. Attachment of unique molecular identifiers to individual cDNA molecules was performed. TCRdb re-called the 5' RACE reads through MiXCR, storing one row per CDR3 protein. The sample shows 55,000 to 65,000 distinct CDR3 sequences, 8% to 10% of them seen only once. This clonotype has at least ten counts. The clonotype originates from an adult who was a healthcare worker with PCR-confirmed SARS-CoV-2 infection or an uninfected control (not recorded which). Sequencing was performed on whole blood. The chain employs TRBV3-1 and TRBJ1-1, with 9 bases aligning to TRBD1. The CDR3 sequence is CASSQRPGTGYTEAFF. CDR3 bases: TGTGCCAGCAGCCAGCGTCCCGGGACAGGGTACACTGAAGCTTTCTTT.